These 5 T cell receptor beta chains were all obtained from the same sample, sequenced in a study of neurological immune-mediated disorders. TCRdb reprocessed the 5' RACE reads via MiXCR and lists one record per CDR3 protein. The data show around 15,000 distinct CDR3 sequences, with around 9.7% seen just once and around 40% held by the top ten. The sample consisted of CD8+ T cells from blood. The receptor set was obtained from a man aged 45-65 years in good health.

This clonotype was recorded many times. Here the CDR3 DNA reads TGTGCCAGCAGCTTAGGTCGACTCCGCGAGCAGTTCTTC. Amino acids: CASSLGRLREQFF. The chain uses TRBV11-2 and TRBJ2-1; D not resolved. There are 13 residues in the CDR3. V lost 1 base and J 10 bases, leaving 11 bases between the germline ends. From germline, CDR1 is SGHAT and CDR2 FQNNGV.

The genes are TRBV20-1 and TRBJ2-7; perhaps TRBD2 as D (6 bases). Trimming left V 5 bases short and J 13 bases short, with 18 bases between. This CDR3 has 11 amino acids. Per the germline V gene, CDR1 is DFQATT and CDR2 is SNEGSKA (reference sequence). The CDR3 DNA reads TGCAGTGCTGCAGGGCCTAGCGAGTGTTACTTC. Its translation is CSAAGPSECYF.

This clonotype was seen at least ten times. The chain combines TRBV28 with TRBJ2-7, with 8 bases aligning to TRBD2. V shed 6 bases and J 2 bases; nucleotides not matched to a gene: 6. The CDR3 has 14 residues. The germline CDR1 and CDR2 sequences are MDHEN and SYDVKM. CDR3 loop: CASRARGGPYEQYF. The DNA of the CDR3 is TGTGCCAGCAGGGCCCGCGGGGGGCCCTACGAGCAGTACTTC.

This clonotype showed up many times. The rearrangement uses TRBV5-1 and TRBJ1-1; a possible D gene is TRBD1 (5 bases). The V gene lost 2 bases and the J gene lost 4 bases, with 12 bases spanning the gap. The CDR3 extends over 14 amino acids. Germline V CDR1 and CDR2: SGHRS, YFSETQ. CDR3 protein: CASSFGWRGTEAFF. The CDR3 bases are TGCGCCAGCAGCTTCGGTTGGAGGGGCACTGAAGCTTTCTTT.

A word on this clonotype: The conserved phenylalanine or tryptophan is not found at the CDR3 terminus, so this likely reflects a read error. This sequence joins TRBV6-2 or TRBV6-3 and TRBJ2-1, with 7 bases identical to TRBD2. V lost 1 base to trimming and J lost 3 bases; unmatched junction nucleotides: 15. Germline V gives CDR1 MNHEY, CDR2 SVGEGT. The CDR3 is 19 residues long. CDR3 in DNA: TGTGCCAGCAGTTACTACCAATACCTGAGCGGGAATATCTACAATGAGCAGTTCCTC. It yields the protein CASSYYQYLSGNIYNEQFL.